These 23 T cell receptor beta chains share one sample of origin, sequenced in a study of blood T cell repertoires in COVID-19. Measured with immunoSEQ multiplex PCR; TCRdb has only the in-frame clones, and not every one. The profile covers about 200,000 clones, with around 78% appearing a single time and 2.5% to 3% taken by the ten largest. Sequencing was performed on peripheral blood. These receptor sequences come from a woman at least 80 years old with active or convalescent COVID-19.

V is TRBV5-1 and J is TRBJ2-5; 9 nucleotides line up with TRBD2. Looked up from germline, CDR1 is SGHRS and CDR2 is YFSETQ. This CDR3 has 15 residues. With 0 bases clipped from V and 2 bases from J, the junction kept 2 bases outside the gene matches. This CDR3 reads CASSLGLAAQETQYF. CDR3 in DNA: TGCGCCAGCAGCTTGGGACTAGCGGCTCAAGAGACCCAGTACTTC.

The chain couples TRBV30 to TRBJ1-1, with 7 bases that match TRBD1. After removal of 3 bases from V and 4 bases from J, the junction contained 2 bases not matched to a gene. The CDR3 has 12 amino acids. In germline, CDR1 is GTSNPN, CDR2 SVGIG (reference sequence). The CDR3 DNA follows: TGTGCCTGGAGACAGGGGAGCACTGAAGCTTTCTTT. Residues: CAWRQGSTEAFF.

The V call is TRBV28, the J call TRBJ2-5; D call uncertain. Trimming took 7 bases from V and 5 from J, leaving 17 bases between them. Germline-derived CDR1 and CDR2 are MDHEN and SYDVKM. The CDR3 has 14 residues. The CDR3 sequence is CASNPLGAQETQYF. The CDR3 nucleotides are TGTGCCAGCAACCCCCTAGGTGCGCAGGAGACCCAGTACTTC.

V gene TRBV9 combines with J gene TRBJ2-2; 8 nucleotides agree with TRBD2. The CDR3 sequence is 17 residues long. V dropped 4 bases and J dropped 2; count of bases not matched to a gene: 10. Germline V gene data show CDR1 as SGDLS and CDR2 as YYNGEE. For the CDR3, the DNA is TGTGCCAGCAGCCCCAGTTGGGCGGGGGGAAACACCGGGGAGCTGTTTTTT. As protein: CASSPSWAGGNTGELFF.

The CDR3 coding sequence is TGTGCCACCAGCAGAGATTATCAGAACCCCTACGAGCAGTACTTC. It is translated as CATSRDYQNPYEQYF. The gene calls are TRBV15 and TRBJ2-7; D is unclear. The V gene lost 0 bases and the J gene lost 2 bases, with 11 bases spanning the gap. Germline CDR1 LNHNV, CDR2 YYDKDF (reference sequence). The CDR3 spans 15 residues.

The rearrangement joins TRBV10-2 to TRBJ1-2; D is unclear. Germline-derived CDR1 and CDR2 are WSHSY and SAAADI. V lost 8 bases to trimming and J lost 2 bases, with 6 bases between them. This CDR3 spans 11 amino acids. The CDR3 nucleotides read TGCGCCAGCGGGCAAAACTATGGCTACACCTTC. This encodes CASGQNYGYTF.

J is TRBJ2-1 and V is TRBV5-8; tentative D call: TRBD1 (5 bases). The CDR3 sequence is 15 residues long. The V end lost 5 bases, the J end lost 0 bases, and 12 bases lay between the germline ends. The germline gives CDR1 SGHTS, CDR2 YDEGEE. The CDR3 DNA follows: TGTGCCAGCAGACCAAGACAGAGCTCCTACAATGAGCAGTTCTTC. Translation gives CASRPRQSSYNEQFF.

V and J are TRBV7-8 and TRBJ1-1; D gene uncertain. Germline V lookup: CDR1 SGHVS, CDR2 FQNEAQ. Trimming took off 2 bases at V and 5 bases at J, with 12 bases between the two ends. The CDR3 runs 14 residues. CDR3 amino acids: CASSLLRAATEAFF. CDR3 DNA sequence: TGTGCCAGCAGCTTATTGAGGGCAGCTACTGAAGCTTTCTTT.

For this clone: The junction and the germline gene differ at one end; a read error may be behind it. CDR3 DNA: TGTGCCAGCTCGGACATCCGGGACAGAGGTATTTTT. Its protein is CASSDIRDRGIF. The V and J genes are TRBV18 and TRBJ1-3; TRBD1 agrees at 7 bases. Germline values: CDR1 KGHSH, CDR2 LQKENI. The CDR3 sequence is 12 residues long.

V is TRBV5-1 and J is TRBJ2-3, with 7 bases aligning to TRBD1. Trimming removed 4 bases from V and 4 bases from J; junction bases left unmatched: 18. Germline V gene lookup returns CDR1 SGHRS and CDR2 YFSETQ. The length of the CDR3 is 18 residues. CDR3 loop: CASSPLTFRQGSADTQYF. The CDR3 DNA follows: TGCGCCAGCAGCCCGCTAACATTCCGACAGGGAAGCGCAGATACGCAGTATTTT.

V and J are TRBV18 and TRBJ2-7; a possible D gene is TRBD2 (5 bases). Trimming pared 2 bases from V and 3 bases from J, leaving 17 bases between. The CDR3 has 16 residues. Per germline, CDR1 KGHSH and CDR2 LQKENI. The CDR3 protein is CASSPSGSQRYYEQYF. CDR3 DNA sequence: TGTGCCAGCTCACCAAGCGGATCACAGCGATACTACGAGCAGTACTTC.

The gene calls are TRBV27 and TRBJ1-4, with a tentative D call TRBD1 (5 bases). The ends were cut back, 8 bases at V and 7 bases at J, with 23 bases in the middle. Germline loops: CDR1 MNHEY, CDR2 SMNVEV (reference sequence). The CDR3 runs to 16 residues. CDR3 in DNA: TGTGCCAGCGTAGCCCGCGCGCGGGGGTTCGGTGAAAAACTGTTTTTT. Amino acid sequence: CASVARARGFGEKLFF.

This clone was recorded once. The CDR3 DNA reads TGCGCCAGCAGCTCCTCCGGGACAGGGGGAGATACGCAGTATTTT. It codes for CASSSSGTGGDTQYF. This chain uses TRBV5-1 with TRBJ2-3; 11 bases match TRBD1. V lost 3 bases, J lost 5 bases, and 5 bases stayed unmatched. The CDR3 spans 15 residues. From germline, CDR1 is SGHRS and CDR2 YFSETQ.

The rearrangement uses TRBV7-2 and TRBJ2-7; 9 bases map to TRBD2. J lost 2 bases, V lost 3 bases, and 5 bases had no gene match. The germline CDR1 and CDR2 sequences are SGHTA and FQGNSA. The CDR3 runs to 15 residues. CDR3 in amino acids: CASSFAGGFPYEQYF. The CDR3 nucleotides read TGTGCCAGCAGCTTTGCGGGGGGGTTCCCCTACGAGCAGTACTTC.

The chain is built from TRBV6-2 or TRBV6-3 and TRBJ2-7; perhaps TRBD2 as D (5 bases). Germline loops: CDR1 MNHEY, CDR2 SVGEGT. V lost 6 bases and J lost 4, with 13 bases in between. CDR3 length equals 13 residues. The CDR3, as DNA: TGTGCCAGCAGCCCCCGGAGGCGGTACGAGCAGTACTTC. It specifies CASSPRRRYEQYF.

The rearrangement uses TRBV27 and TRBJ2-3; 11 nucleotides align to TRBD1. The length of the CDR3 is 18 residues. Unmatched junction bases numbered 11, after V lost 4 bases and J lost 2 bases. CDR1 is MNHEY, CDR2 SMNVEV, per germline (reference sequence). CDR3 in DNA: TGTGCCAGCAGTTCGGGACAGGGGGTTACTTACCCCACAGATACGCAGTATTTT. It codes for CASSSGQGVTYPTDTQYF.

The chain uses TRBV28 and TRBJ1-4, with D possibly being TRBD1 (5 bases). The V end lost 4 bases, the J end lost 0 bases, and 9 bases lay between the germline ends. CDR3 size: 15 residues. CDR1 is MDHEN and CDR2 is SYDVKM in the germline V gene. CDR3 bases: TGTGCCAGCAGTTCCAGGGATTCAACTAATGAAAAACTGTTTTTT. Translating it yields CASSSRDSTNEKLFF.

This clone appeared a single time. The V call is TRBV28, the J call TRBJ1-4, with D maybe TRBD1 (5 bases). The CDR3 covers 14 residues. V was shortened by 2 bases and J by 5 bases, with 9 bases between the two germline ends. Germline lookup yields CDR1 MDHEN and CDR2 SYDVKM. As DNA, the CDR3 is TGTGCCAGCAGTTTAGGGGCCGGAAATGAAAAACTGTTTTTT. Encoded protein: CASSLGAGNEKLFF.

Regarding this clone: The same CDR3 also results from other DNA sequences found in this sample. CDR3 DNA: TGTGCCAGCAGCTTAGGGGGGGGGAACACTGAAGCTTTCTTT. Translation: CASSLGGGNTEAFF. The rearrangement joins TRBV11-2 to TRBJ1-1; TRBD1 is a possible D gene (5 bases). CDR3 length equals 14 residues. The V and J ends lost 1 base and 1 base respectively, with 7 bases between them. The germline CDR1 and CDR2 sequences are SGHAT and FQNNGV.

The V and J genes are TRBV7-2 and TRBJ1-5, with D possibly TRBD1 on 5 matching bases. The CDR3 consists of 13 residues. V was clipped by 4 bases and J by 6 bases, with 10 bases between them. Germline CDR1 SGHTA, CDR2 FQGNSA. The CDR3 sequence: CASSSRASQPQHF. The CDR3 nucleotides are TGTGCCAGCAGCTCCAGGGCCAGTCAGCCCCAGCATTTT.

The CDR3 sequence: CASSLTSGGSGANVLTF. CDR3 bases: TGTGCCAGCAGCCTGACGTCAGGTGGCTCTGGGGCCAACGTCCTGACTTTC. The V and J genes are TRBV5-4 and TRBJ2-6; D gene ambiguous. Germline CDR1 and CDR2: SGHNT and YYREEE (reference sequence). The CDR3 covers 17 residues. V dropped 4 bases and J dropped 0 bases, with 14 bases sitting between them.

The chain employs TRBV5-8 and TRBJ2-1; the match to TRBD1 covers 9 bases. The CDR3 totals 15 residues. Germline V gene lookup returns CDR1 SGHTS and CDR2 YDEGEE. V lost 1 base, J lost 9 bases, and 8 bases stayed unmatched. The CDR3 sequence is CASSLTGTGKREQFF. The CDR3 DNA reads TGTGCCAGCAGCTTGACCGGGACAGGGAAGCGTGAGCAGTTCTTC. Supplemented by reference TRBV5-8 and TRBJ2-1, the full variable domain reads EAGVTQSPTHLIKTRGQQATLRCSPISGHTSVYWYQQALGLGLQFLLWYDEGEERNRGNFPPRFSGRQFPNYSSELNVNALELEDSALYLCASSLTGTGKREQFFGPGTRLTVL.

CDR3 region: CASSQHRPYEQYF. DNA for the CDR3: TGTGCCAGCAGCCAACACAGGCCCTACGAGCAGTACTTC. This chain links TRBV3-1 (or the pseudogene TRBV3-2) with TRBJ2-7; perhaps TRBD1 as D (5 bases). This CDR3 comprises 13 residues. V lost 2 bases to trimming and J lost 2 bases, with 7 bases between them. From germline, CDR1 is LGHDT and CDR2 YNNKEL (reference sequence).